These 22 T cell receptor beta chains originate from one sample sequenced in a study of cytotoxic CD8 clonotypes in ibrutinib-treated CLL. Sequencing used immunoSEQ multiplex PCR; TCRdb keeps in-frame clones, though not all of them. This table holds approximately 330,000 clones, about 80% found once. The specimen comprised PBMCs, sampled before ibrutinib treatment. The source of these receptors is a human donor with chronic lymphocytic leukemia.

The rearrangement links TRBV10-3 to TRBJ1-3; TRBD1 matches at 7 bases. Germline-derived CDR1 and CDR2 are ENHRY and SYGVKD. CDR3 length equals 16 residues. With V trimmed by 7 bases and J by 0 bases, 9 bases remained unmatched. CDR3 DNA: TGTGCCATCACGGGTAGGACAGGATTCTCTGGAAACACCATATATTTT. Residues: CAITGRTGFSGNTIYF.

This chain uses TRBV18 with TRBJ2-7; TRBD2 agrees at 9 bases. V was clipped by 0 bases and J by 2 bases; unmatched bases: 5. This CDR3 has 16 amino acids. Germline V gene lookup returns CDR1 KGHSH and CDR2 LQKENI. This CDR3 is CASSPPSGSPPYEQYF. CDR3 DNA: TGTGCCAGCTCACCACCTAGCGGGAGCCCCCCCTACGAGCAGTACTTC.

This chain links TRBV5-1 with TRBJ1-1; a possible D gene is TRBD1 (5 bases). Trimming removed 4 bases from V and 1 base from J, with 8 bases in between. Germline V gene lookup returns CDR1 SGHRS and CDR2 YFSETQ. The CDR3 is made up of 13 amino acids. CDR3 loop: CASSGQPNTEAFF. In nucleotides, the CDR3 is TGCGCCAGCAGCGGACAACCGAACACTGAAGCTTTCTTT.

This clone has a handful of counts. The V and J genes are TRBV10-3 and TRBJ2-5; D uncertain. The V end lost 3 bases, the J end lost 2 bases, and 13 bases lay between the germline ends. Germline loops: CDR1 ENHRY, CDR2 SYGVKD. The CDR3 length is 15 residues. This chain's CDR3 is CAISDDNARQETQYF. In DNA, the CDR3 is TGTGCCATCAGTGACGATAACGCCCGACAAGAGACCCAGTACTTC.

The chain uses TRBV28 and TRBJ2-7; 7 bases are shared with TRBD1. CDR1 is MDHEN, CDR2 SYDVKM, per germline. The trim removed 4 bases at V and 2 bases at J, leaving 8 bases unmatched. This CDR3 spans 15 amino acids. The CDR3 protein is CASSSHGTVPYEQYF. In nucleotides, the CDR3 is TGTGCCAGCAGTTCCCACGGGACAGTACCCTACGAGCAGTACTTC.

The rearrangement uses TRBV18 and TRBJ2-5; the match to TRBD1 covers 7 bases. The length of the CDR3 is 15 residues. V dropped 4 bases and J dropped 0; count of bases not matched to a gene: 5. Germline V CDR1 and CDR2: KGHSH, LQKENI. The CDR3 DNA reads TGTGCCAGCTCACTCAGACAGGGAGACCAAGAGACCCAGTACTTC. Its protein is CASSLRQGDQETQYF.

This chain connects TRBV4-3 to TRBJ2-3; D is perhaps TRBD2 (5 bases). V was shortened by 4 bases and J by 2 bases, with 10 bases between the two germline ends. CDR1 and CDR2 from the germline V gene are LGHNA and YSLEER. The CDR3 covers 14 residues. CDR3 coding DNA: TGCGCCAGCAGCCCTCAGCGGATCACAGATACGCAGTATTTT. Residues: CASSPQRITDTQYF.

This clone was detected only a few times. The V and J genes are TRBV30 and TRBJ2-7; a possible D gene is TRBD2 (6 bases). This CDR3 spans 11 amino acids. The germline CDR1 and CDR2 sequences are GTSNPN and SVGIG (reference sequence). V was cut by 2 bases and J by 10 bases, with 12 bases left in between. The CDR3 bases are TGTGCCTGGAGTACGGGACTCGGACAGTACTTC. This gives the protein CAWSTGLGQYF. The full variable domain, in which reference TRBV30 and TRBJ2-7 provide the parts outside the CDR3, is SQTIHQWPATLVQPVGSPLSLECTVEGTSNPNLYWYRQAAGRGLQLLFYSVGIGQISSEVPQNLSASRPQDRQFILSSKKLLLSDSGFYLCAWSTGLGQYFGPGTRLTVT.

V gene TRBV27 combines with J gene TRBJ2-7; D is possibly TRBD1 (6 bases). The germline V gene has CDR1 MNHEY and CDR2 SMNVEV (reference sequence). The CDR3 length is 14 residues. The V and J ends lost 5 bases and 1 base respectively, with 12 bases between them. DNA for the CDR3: TGTGCCAGCAGTAAGAACAGGGTTTCCTACGAGCAGTACTTC. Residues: CASSKNRVSYEQYF.

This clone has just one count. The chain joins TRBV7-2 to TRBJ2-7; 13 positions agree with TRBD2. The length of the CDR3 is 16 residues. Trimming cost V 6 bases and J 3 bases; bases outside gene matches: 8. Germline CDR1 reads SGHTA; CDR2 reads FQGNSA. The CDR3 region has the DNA TGTGCCAGCAGGGGACTAGCGGGATCTTTCCGCTACGAGCAGTACTTC. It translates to CASRGLAGSFRYEQYF.

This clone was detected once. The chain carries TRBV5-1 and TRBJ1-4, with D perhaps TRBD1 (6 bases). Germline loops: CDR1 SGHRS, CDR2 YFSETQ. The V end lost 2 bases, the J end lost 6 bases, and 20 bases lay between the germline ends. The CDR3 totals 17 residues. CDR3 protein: CASSFGAGLGGHEKLFF. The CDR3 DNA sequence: TGCGCCAGCAGCTTTGGGGCAGGGCTTGGGGGGCATGAAAAACTGTTTTTT.

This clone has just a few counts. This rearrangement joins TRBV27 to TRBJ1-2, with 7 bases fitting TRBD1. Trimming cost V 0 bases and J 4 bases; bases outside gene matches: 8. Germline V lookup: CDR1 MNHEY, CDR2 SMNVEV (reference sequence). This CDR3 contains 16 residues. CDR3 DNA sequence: TGTGCCAGCAGTTTATCGCCCTCGACAGGGACCTATGGCTACACCTTC. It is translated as CASSLSPSTGTYGYTF.

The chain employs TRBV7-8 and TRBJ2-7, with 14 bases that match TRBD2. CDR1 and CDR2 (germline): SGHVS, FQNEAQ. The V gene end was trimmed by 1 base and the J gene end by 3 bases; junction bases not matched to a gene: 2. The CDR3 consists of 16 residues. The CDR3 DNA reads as TGTGCCAGCAGCTTAGATGGACTAGCGGGAGGCTACGAGCAGTACTTC. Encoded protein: CASSLDGLAGGYEQYF. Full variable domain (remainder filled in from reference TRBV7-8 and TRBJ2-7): GAGVSQSPRYKVAKRGQDVALRCDPISGHVSLFWYQQALGQGPEFLTYFQNEAQLDKSGLPSDRFFAERPEGSVSTLKIQRTQQEDSAVYLCASSLDGLAGGYEQYFGPGTRLTVT.

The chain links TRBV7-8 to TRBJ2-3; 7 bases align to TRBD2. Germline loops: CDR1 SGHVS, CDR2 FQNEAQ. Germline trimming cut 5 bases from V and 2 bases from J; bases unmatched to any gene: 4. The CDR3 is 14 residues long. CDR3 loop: CASSPRDYTDTQYF. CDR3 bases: TGTGCCAGCAGCCCCCGGGACTACACAGATACGCAGTATTTT.

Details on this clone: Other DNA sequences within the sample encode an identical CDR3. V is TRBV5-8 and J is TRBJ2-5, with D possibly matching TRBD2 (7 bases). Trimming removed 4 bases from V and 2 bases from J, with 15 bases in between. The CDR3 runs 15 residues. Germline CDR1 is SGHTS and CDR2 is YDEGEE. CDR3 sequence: CASSPRGRGQETQYF. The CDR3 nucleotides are TGTGCCAGCAGCCCACGGGGGAGGGGGCAAGAGACCCAGTACTTC.

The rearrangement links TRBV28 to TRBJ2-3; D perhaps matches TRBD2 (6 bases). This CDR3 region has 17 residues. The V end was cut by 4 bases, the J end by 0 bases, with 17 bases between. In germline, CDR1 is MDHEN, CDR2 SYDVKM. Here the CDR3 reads CASSYPQVAVSTDTQYF. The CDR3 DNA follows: TGTGCCAGCAGTTACCCCCAAGTAGCGGTGAGCACAGATACGCAGTATTTT.

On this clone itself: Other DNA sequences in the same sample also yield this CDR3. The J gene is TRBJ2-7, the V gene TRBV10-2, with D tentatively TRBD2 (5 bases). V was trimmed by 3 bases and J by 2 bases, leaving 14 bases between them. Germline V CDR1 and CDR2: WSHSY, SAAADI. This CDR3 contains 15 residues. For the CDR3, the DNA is TGCGCCAGCAGTGACAAATTAGCGTTACCCTACGAGCAGTACTTC. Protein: CASSDKLALPYEQYF.

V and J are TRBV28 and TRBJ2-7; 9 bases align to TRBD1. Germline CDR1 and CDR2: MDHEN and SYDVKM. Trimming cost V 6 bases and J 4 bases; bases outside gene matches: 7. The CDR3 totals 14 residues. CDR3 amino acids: CASSYPGQGYEQYF. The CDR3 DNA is TGTGCCAGCAGCTACCCTGGACAGGGGTACGAGCAGTACTTC. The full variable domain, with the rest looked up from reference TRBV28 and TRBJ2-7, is DVKVTQSSRYLVKRTGEKVFLECVQDMDHENMFWYRQDPGLGLRLIYFSYDVKMKEKGDIPEGYSVSREKKERFSLILESASTNQTSMYLCASSYPGQGYEQYFGPGTRLTVT.

CDR3 region: CSVGQDSNQPQHF. The CDR3 DNA sequence: TGCAGCGTTGGACAGGACAGCAATCAGCCCCAGCATTTT. V gene TRBV29-1 combines with J gene TRBJ1-5; D might be TRBD1 (6 bases). Germline values: CDR1 SQVTM, CDR2 ANQGSEA. This CDR3 has 13 amino acids. Trimming took 4 bases from V and 1 from J, leaving 8 bases between them.

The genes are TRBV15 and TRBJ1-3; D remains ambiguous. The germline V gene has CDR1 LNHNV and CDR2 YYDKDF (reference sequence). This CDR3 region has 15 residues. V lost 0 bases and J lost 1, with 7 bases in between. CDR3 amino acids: CATSRDLVSGNTIYF. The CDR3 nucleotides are TGTGCCACCAGCAGAGATTTGGTTTCTGGAAACACCATATATTTT.

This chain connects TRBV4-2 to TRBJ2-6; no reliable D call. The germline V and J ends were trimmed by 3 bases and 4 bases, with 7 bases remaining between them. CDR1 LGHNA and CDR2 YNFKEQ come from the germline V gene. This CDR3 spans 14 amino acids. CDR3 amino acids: CASSQMMGANVLTF. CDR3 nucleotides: TGTGCCAGCAGCCAGATGATGGGGGCCAACGTCCTGACTTTC.

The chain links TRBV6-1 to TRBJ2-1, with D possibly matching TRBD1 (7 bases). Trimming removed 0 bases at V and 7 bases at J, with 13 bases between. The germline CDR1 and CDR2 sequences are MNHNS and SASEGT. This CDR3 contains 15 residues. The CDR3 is CASSEARGDANEQFF. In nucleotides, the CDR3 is TGTGCCAGCAGTGAAGCCAGGGGGGATGCGAATGAGCAGTTCTTC.